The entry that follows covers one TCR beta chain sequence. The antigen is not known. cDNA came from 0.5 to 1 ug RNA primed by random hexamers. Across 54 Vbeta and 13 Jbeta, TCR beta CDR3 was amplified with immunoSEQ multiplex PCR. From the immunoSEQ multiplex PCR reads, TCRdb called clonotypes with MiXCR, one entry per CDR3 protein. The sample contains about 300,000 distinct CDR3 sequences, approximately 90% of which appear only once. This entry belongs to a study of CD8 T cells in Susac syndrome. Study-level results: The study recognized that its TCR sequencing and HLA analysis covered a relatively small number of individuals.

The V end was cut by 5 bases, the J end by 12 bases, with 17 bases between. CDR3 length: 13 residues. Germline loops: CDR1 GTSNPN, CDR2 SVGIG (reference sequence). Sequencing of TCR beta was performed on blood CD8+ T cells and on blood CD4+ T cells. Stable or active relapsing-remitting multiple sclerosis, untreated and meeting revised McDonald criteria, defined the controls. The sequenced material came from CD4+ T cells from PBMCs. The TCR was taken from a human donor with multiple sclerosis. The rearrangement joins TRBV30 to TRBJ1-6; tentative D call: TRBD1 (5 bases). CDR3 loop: CAWDVGGRVPLHF. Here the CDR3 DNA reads TGTGCCTGGGACGTCGGGGGAAGGGTACCCCTCCACTTT. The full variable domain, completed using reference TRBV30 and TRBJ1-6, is SQTIHQWPATLVQPVGSPLSLECTVEGTSNPNLYWYRQAAGRGLQLLFYSVGIGQISSEVPQNLSASRPQDRQFILSSKKLLLSDSGFYLCAWDVGGRVPLHFGNGTRLTVT.